This TCR beta chain was identified during a study of response to subunit inactivated influenza vaccine. Study observations and caveats: Authors suggested each seasonal flu vaccination may recruit only limited numbers of new T cells.

This clonotype came up many times. Its antigen is still unknown. The CDR3 runs 13 residues. CDR1 DFQATT and CDR2 SNEGSKA come from the germline V gene (reference sequence). V was shortened by 3 bases and J by 7 bases, with 12 bases between the two germline ends. TCRdb passed the RT-PCR reads through MiXCR, listing each CDR3 protein once. The table includes under 750,000 distinct CDR3 sequences, approximately 12% detected once. The receptor was derived from a man in his fifties or sixties who received an inactivated influenza vaccine. V is TRBV20-1 and J is TRBJ1-4, with D maybe TRBD1 (5 bases). The sequences come from PBMCs from blood, collected on the day of vaccination. The CDR3 loop reads CSASSGKAEKLFF. The CDR3 region has the DNA TGCAGTGCTAGCTCAGGGAAGGCTGAAAAACTGTTTTTT.